Each of the 11 T cell receptor beta chains below was sequenced from the same sample in a study of Graves' ophthalmopathy and Graves' hyperthyroidism. TCR beta CDR3 amplification used RNA transcripts. The first round was an RT-PCR with HTBI primers, and the second round was a multiplex PCR. One entry per CDR3 protein, called by TCRdb with MiXCR from the multiplex PCR reads. The repertoire includes roughly 400,000 distinct CDR3 sequences, approximately 18% of them detected once, and 2.4% sits in the top ten. Material: peripheral blood. These receptors all stem from an adult woman with stable Graves' hyperthyroidism.

This clonotype was detected ten times or more. Written as DNA, the CDR3 is TGTGCCAGCAGCCCCCGTTCTAGCGGAGCGAACACCGGGGAGCTGTTTTTT. Translation: CASSPRSSGANTGELFF. The genes are TRBV7-3 and TRBJ2-2; 7 nucleotides match TRBD2. Unmatched junction bases numbered 9, after V lost 5 bases and J lost 0 bases. This CDR3 contains 17 residues. Germline V gene sequence: CDR1 SGHTA, CDR2 FQGTGA.

This clonotype was counted ten times or more. The rearrangement links TRBV9 to TRBJ1-1; possibly TRBD1 for D (5 bases). Germline CDR1 reads SGDLS; CDR2 reads YYNGEE. The V gene lost 0 bases and the J gene lost 3 bases, with 6 bases spanning the gap. This CDR3 has 13 residues. This CDR3 reads CASSVGGDTEAFF. Written as DNA, the CDR3 is TGTGCCAGCAGCGTAGGAGGGGACACTGAAGCTTTCTTT.

This clonotype was found many times. The chain combines TRBV9 with TRBJ2-4; D is perhaps TRBD1 (6 bases). The V gene's germline CDR1 is SGDLS and CDR2 YYNGEE. V was shortened by 2 bases and J by 8 bases, with 17 bases between the two germline ends. CDR3 length equals 15 residues. CDR3 in amino acids: CASSVGARSEDIQYF. For the CDR3, the DNA is TGTGCCAGCAGCGTGGGGGCTAGGAGCGAAGACATTCAGTACTTC.

This clonotype was detected ten times or more. The chain combines TRBV6-2 or TRBV6-3 with TRBJ1-5, with 9 bases that match TRBD1. J gave up 5 bases and V 7 bases, and 12 bases lay outside the gene matches. Germline V CDR1 and CDR2: MNHEY, SVGEGT. The CDR3 has 16 residues. The CDR3 nucleotides read TGTGCCAGCAACTCCCGCAGGGACAGGGACCATCAGCCCCAGCATTTT. Amino acids: CASNSRRDRDHQPQHF.

This clonotype has a count of ten or more. The rearrangement joins TRBV27 to TRBJ2-7, with TRBD2 identical over 9 bases. The ends lost 8 bases at V and 2 bases at J; junction bases unmatched: 7. The CDR3 covers 14 residues. Germline CDR1 reads MNHEY; CDR2 reads SMNVEV (reference sequence). CDR3 in amino acids: CASGETSGTYEQYF. The CDR3 DNA follows: TGTGCCAGCGGGGAGACTAGCGGTACCTACGAGCAGTACTTC.

In its sample, this clonotype was seen many times. The chain combines TRBV10-3 with TRBJ2-7, with TRBD2 as a possible D gene (5 bases). V shed 6 bases and J shed 7 bases, with 10 bases lying between them. The CDR3 is made up of 11 amino acids. Per germline, CDR1 ENHRY and CDR2 SYGVKD. The CDR3 bases are TGTGCCATCAGGGAGGCTTCGGAGCAGTACTTC. It yields the protein CAIREASEQYF.

Ten or more counts support this clonotype. The CDR3 DNA sequence: TGTGCCAGCAGTTTAGGTCTTTCAGGGCTCTACGAGCAGTACTTC. Translated: CASSLGLSGLYEQYF. The J gene is TRBJ2-7, the V gene TRBV27; D perhaps matches TRBD1 (5 bases). This CDR3 spans 15 amino acids. Deletions cut 2 bases from V and 3 bases from J, with 14 bases between. Germline V CDR1 and CDR2: MNHEY, SMNVEV (reference sequence).

This clonotype was found a few times. The CDR3 sequence: CASSQVLGDQPQHF. DNA for the CDR3: TGCGCCAGCAGCCAAGTACTGGGGGATCAGCCCCAGCATTTT. The V call is TRBV4-3, the J call TRBJ1-5; possibly TRBD1 for D (5 bases). CDR1 is LGHNA and CDR2 is YSLEER in the germline V gene. V was pared by 1 base and J by 5 bases, with 9 bases between. This CDR3 is 14 amino acids long.

This clonotype appeared many times. The chain employs TRBV20-1 and TRBJ1-2; a possible D gene is TRBD1 (5 bases). This CDR3 region has 13 residues. V was clipped by 0 bases and J by 2 bases, with 7 bases between them. Germline-derived CDR1 and CDR2 are DFQATT and SNEGSKA (reference sequence). The CDR3: CSAREGENYGYTF. CDR3 nucleotides: TGCAGTGCTAGAGAGGGGGAAAACTATGGCTACACCTTC.

The chain has TRBV28 and TRBJ2-6; D is uncertain. This CDR3 is 15 amino acids long. Germline CDR1 MDHEN, CDR2 SYDVKM. The V and J ends lost 6 bases and 12 bases respectively, with 21 bases between them. CDR3 region: CASRTLHSGVTVLTF. CDR3 nucleotide sequence: TGTGCCAGCAGAACGTTACACTCTGGGGTCACCGTCCTGACTTTC.

In this sample, this clonotype turned up many times. The rearrangement uses TRBV27 and TRBJ2-2; no reliable D call. This CDR3 comprises 16 residues. Between the trimmed V and J ends, which lost 2 bases and 1 base, there was a span of 11 bases. Germline assignment: CDR1 MNHEY and CDR2 SMNVEV (reference sequence). The CDR3 spells CASSLIFGGNTGELFF. The CDR3 DNA is TGTGCCAGCAGTTTAATCTTCGGCGGGAACACCGGGGAGCTGTTTTTT.